This T cell receptor beta chain was recorded in a study of cytomegalovirus exposure and HLA in healthy donors (dated by TCRdb to the late 2010s). With respect to the entire study: An earlier analysis of about 530 of the donors reported approximately 280 Gb of sequence data and around 120 million unique TCR beta sequences obtained from approximately 180 million T cells. In the later analysis, no new phenotypic data were used to find candidate immune exposures; instead, reliance was placed on TCR beta sequences and their occurrence across donors. A later analysis re-examined previously published TCR beta repertoires from roughly 650 donors and added high-resolution HLA genotyping to investigate patterns of TCR occurrence. Donor age, sex, ethnicity and CMV serostatus were compiled alongside the repertoire data. Of the 398 genotyped donors, approximately 81% were placed in the genetic ancestry cluster associated with self-reported Caucasian donors. About 280 gigabases of sequencing data and roughly 90 million unique TCR sequences were included in an early release covering about 700 HLA-typed donors. The T cell repertoires of 700 or so subjects were profiled by immunosequencing and related to cytomegalovirus serostatus. Across approximately 400 genotyped donors of the cohort, an average of approximately 220,000 unique TCR beta nucleotide sequences per donor were sequenced, and 15% to 20% of those sequences were non-productive. All discovery cohort repertoires had been generated using a single sequencing platform. To decide whether each TCR beta V gene segment behaved as functional or pseudogenic, an earlier analysis of some 570 of the donors relied on high-throughput TCR beta sequencing. In a later genetic analysis, genome-wide SNP genotypes for about three fifths of the roughly 670 donors were used, and that subset was treated as a discovery cohort. Besides the first cohort of roughly 660 subjects, a separate validation cohort made up of around 120 different subjects was used. Because of strong linkage in the cohort, four or five DR-DQ haplotypes were treated as single units for association and clustering. The study aimed to test whether signatures of past pathogen exposure could be identified by cataloging public T cell receptors. High-throughput TCR immunosequencing, statistical association of individual TCRs with disease status, and machine learning were combined to predict cytomegalovirus infection status. The number of typed donors differed by locus: roughly 620-640 for A, B, C, DRB1 and DQB1; approximately 530 for DQA1; approximately 610 for DPA1; and about 470 for DPB1. HLA typing included class I and class II loci at four-digit resolution.

A note on this clone: The antigen this receptor binds is unknown. No much larger clonotype is one base removed from it; base qualities were not supplied.

Study-level results and caveats: Cytomegalovirus status was reported to be diagnosed by the classifier with high specificity and sensitivity in both the original and validation cohorts. The sequencing pipeline was judged likely to have produced a cluster of highly shared sequence variants as a technical artifact. When HLA alleles, especially DR and DQ, strongly co-occurred, attributing TCR associations to individual alleles was difficult. In vitro tests confirmed that a few of the cytomegalovirus-associated TCR beta chains recognize cytomegalovirus antigens. Most TCR sequences were seen in very few donors, while some public TCRs were found in many individuals. The study listed 164 TCR beta chains as associated with cytomegalovirus. A later analysis reported that several top co-occurrence clusters appeared linked to parvovirus B19, influenza, CMV and Epstein-Barr virus. About 15 rarely observed V segments, including chromosome 9 orphons, were excluded from the earlier analysis of several hundred of the donors because counts were too low. A further reported finding was that TCR beta sequences accurately predicted the HLA-A and HLA-B alleles for most subjects in the first cohort. Because HLA typing was missing for some donors at each locus, association tests included only the typed subset. Immune exposure information for the cohort was limited to CMV serostatus. Linkage disequilibrium might explain the correlated functional status among segregating V segments, but an unknown experimental factor could not be excluded. A later analysis associated approximately 17,000 TCR beta sequences with specific HLA alleles at a false discovery rate of 0.05. The authors suggested that the approach could potentially be generalized to other disease states and immunological phenotypes. In a later analysis, most CMV-associated TCR beta chains were found to appear HLA-restricted, with HLA associations seemingly driven largely by CMV exposure. Compared with equally common non-associated chains, HLA-associated TCR beta chains in a later analysis were more clonally expanded and had lower generation probabilities. In an earlier analysis of about 600 of the donors, most TCR beta V segments appeared in productive rearrangements about 87% or about 30% of the time, broadly matching IMGT annotations. A later genetic analysis reported fewer N-insertions in productive TCRs among donors in an Asian-associated ancestry cluster than the roughly 640-donor mean. In a later analysis, the rate of TCR association differed among HLA loci, with DRB1 alleles having the most associated TCRs and HLA-C alleles having the fewest. Some IMGT-functional V segments, including TRBV6-2 and TRBV6-3, could not be told apart with the 87-base-pair reads, so those segments were excluded. A later genetic analysis associated a missense DCLRE1C variant with V-gene and J-gene trimming of TCR beta chains, and an independent cohort replicated the association. This cohort had only TCR beta chains sequenced, and the lack of alpha or paired-chain data limited which features could be detected. The presence/absence analyses assumed that sequencing depth was roughly uniform across donors, and that assumption may not be true.

The cohort comprised some 730 healthy bone marrow donors. At the time of sampling, all cohort members were nominally healthy, though unrecorded immune exposures were likely present. The donor was CMV seropositive and belonged to the group of more than 250 seropositive cohort members. A peripheral blood sample was provided by each donor, and peripheral blood mononuclear cells were used for TCR beta sequencing. Genomic DNA extraction from the blood cell samples was performed with the Qiagen DNeasy Blood Extraction Kit. The receptor library was made with the immunoSEQ multiplex PCR assay. For the multiplex PCR, a mixture combining 60 forward primers for TCR Vbeta segments and 13 reverse primers for TCR Jbeta segments was used. A multiplex PCR assay on genomic DNA amplified the CDR3 region of rearranged TCR beta genes. On the Illumina HiSeq System, the amplified TCR beta libraries were sequenced as 87-base-pair reads. As for the authors' bioinformatics: In a later analysis, tens of millions of unique TCR beta chains were counted across the 500 to 700 repertoires, and roughly 9.9 million of these chains were shared by at least two donors. Raw reads were error-corrected and collapsed into unique sequences with a nearest-neighbor algorithm that merged closely related sequences to remove PCR and sequencing errors. Alignment of CDR3 sequences to IMGT reference sequences was used to assign V, D and J gene segments. For a sequence to be retained, at least a six-nucleotide match to both a V gene segment and a J gene segment was required. A rearrangement was called productive if the CDR3 had no stop codons and remained in frame with V and J, and every other rearrangement was called non-productive. CDR3 was defined according to IMGT convention as the region running from the second conserved V-encoded cysteine to the conserved J-encoded phenylalanine. Sequences without an unambiguous match to a single V gene segment were excluded from the earlier analysis of about 630 of the donors. An earlier analysis of 450 to 650 of the donors called V segments functional above 56.7% productive rearrangements and segregating when the between-donor standard deviation exceeded 5%. A statistical classification framework was built to diagnose cytomegalovirus status from the catalog of TCR beta chain sequences. In a later analysis, TCR nucleotide sequences were compared against IMGT/GENE-DB human TR gene sequences so that V and J genes could be assigned. A later analysis assigned CDR3 sequences and most-parsimonious VDJ recombination scenarios with the TCRdist pipeline. In a later analysis, each TCR beta chain was defined by its CDR3 amino acid sequence together with its V-gene family, and reads lacking a unique V-gene family were excluded. In a later analysis, around 650 highly shared, low-generation-probability nucleotide sequences were removed to address suspected cross-contamination and a sequencing artifact. In a later analysis, a clonal expansion index was calculated for each public chain from normalized within-repertoire ranks of inferred template counts. In a later analysis, generation probabilities were computed with a VDJ recombination model fitted to out-of-frame rearrangements, and the resulting probabilities were checked against IGoR. In a later analysis, TCR-TCR, TCR-HLA and TCR-CMV co-occurrence was scored with hypergeometric tests, and a repertoire-size bias correction was applied to TCR pairs. False discovery rates were estimated in a later analysis by permuting HLA or CMV assignments 20 times. In a later analysis, co-occurring TCRs were grouped with DBSCAN, and TCRdist sequence similarity was added when clustering was performed within HLA-allele-positive subsets. Co-occurrence clustering excluded repertoires with fewer than 30,000 or more than 120,000 public chains, plus five with anomalous nucleotide sharing. TCRdb provides this immuneACCESS table in a form limited to in-frame rearrangements. Some clones are lacking; in checked studies, under half of them reflect an unresolved V gene, and why the rest are absent is not known. That table is the source of V, J and clone size, and D and trimming were worked out from the DNA. The sample table contains over 140,000 clones; only one count was recorded for around 80% of them. Of the sample, approximately 1.5% is held by the ten largest clones.

In the germline V gene, CDR1 corresponds to MNHEY and CDR2 to SVGAGI. The CDR3 runs 14 amino acids, cysteine and phenylalanine included. Only the CDR3 portion is preserved as DNA: 42 bases, with reading frame beginning at the first base. Sample: PBMCs. The source of this sequence is a man aged 25 to 40 in good health and CMV-seropositive. The chain employs TRBV6-5 and TRBJ2-5, with 7 bases in between that match TRBD2. The J call may be mistaken, given a closer DNA end match to TRBJ2-7. The nucleotides read TGTGCCAGCAGGGGGGGACTACCGAGGGACGAGCAGTACTTC. Its translation is CASRGGLPRDEQYF.